These 8 T cell receptor beta chains originate from one sample sequenced in a study of early T cells in non-severe SARS-CoV-2 infection. Each CDR3 protein is one row after TCRdb ran MiXCR on the 5' RACE reads. The sample gives about 30,000 distinct CDR3 sequences, about 3.8% of which show up once; over 8% is in the top ten. Input material: whole blood. These receptors originate from an adult who was a healthcare worker with PCR-confirmed SARS-CoV-2 infection or an uninfected control (not recorded which).

This clonotype was recorded at least ten times. The chain has TRBV18 and TRBJ2-1, with TRBD2 identical over 9 bases. Germline CDR1 KGHSH, CDR2 LQKENI. The CDR3 sequence is 16 residues long. Losses at the gene ends were 1 base for V and 2 bases for J; bases not matched to a gene: 3. The CDR3: CASSPQASGAYNEQFF. The CDR3 region has the DNA TGTGCCAGCTCACCACAGGCTAGCGGGGCCTACAATGAGCAGTTCTTC.

This clonotype was seen a handful of times. The chain has TRBV6-6 and TRBJ2-5, with D possibly TRBD2 on 5 matching bases. V lost 2 bases and J lost 5, with 18 bases in between. The germline CDR1 and CDR2 sequences are MNHNY and SVGAGI (reference sequence). This CDR3 is built from 16 residues. This CDR3 reads CASSYGFLLVGETQYF. CDR3 nucleotides: TGTGCCAGCAGTTACGGTTTCCTACTAGTGGGGGAGACCCAGTACTTC.

This clonotype appeared many times. The chain employs TRBV10-1 and TRBJ1-1, with D perhaps matching TRBD1 (6 bases). Germline loops: CDR1 WNHNN, CDR2 SYGVQD (reference sequence). Trimming stripped 7 bases from V and 5 bases from J, with 14 bases between. This CDR3 comprises 13 residues. CDR3 in DNA: TGCGCCAGCACCTCGGACAGCCAGACTGAAGCTTTCTTT. Translated: CASTSDSQTEAFF.

As for this clonotype: A much larger clone differs from this one at a single base, so this may be a read error. The genes are TRBV2 and TRBJ2-1; D is undetermined. The CDR3 loop spans 13 amino acids. The V gene's germline CDR1 is SNHLY and CDR2 FYNNEI. CDR3 in amino acids: CVRGSYTYNEQFF. CDR3 coding DNA: TGTGTCCGTGGAAGTTATACTTACAATGAGCAGTTCTTC.

This clonotype was counted ten times or more. The gene calls are TRBV7-6 and TRBJ2-1, with D hard to call. Germline-derived CDR1 and CDR2 are SGHVS and FNYEAQ. The CDR3 is 15 amino acids. Trimming took off 5 bases at V and 4 bases at J, with 15 bases between the two ends. The DNA for the CDR3 is TGTGCCAGCAGCACCGCCGGGTCCCCGTACAATGAGCAGTTCTTC. Protein product: CASSTAGSPYNEQFF.

In this sample, this clonotype turned up many times. V is TRBV11-3 and J is TRBJ2-1; D not certain. The CDR3 is 14 residues long. The V gene lost 3 bases and the J gene lost 8 bases, with 14 bases spanning the gap. The germline gives CDR1 SGHNT, CDR2 YENEEA. The CDR3 here is CASSFGSNGDEQFF. In nucleotides, the CDR3 is TGTGCCAGCAGCTTTGGTTCCAATGGCGATGAGCAGTTCTTC.

This clonotype was observed a handful of times. The V gene is TRBV27, the J gene TRBJ1-2; D call uncertain. The CDR3 totals 16 residues. The V and J ends lost 2 bases and 2 bases respectively, with 15 bases between them. From germline, CDR1 is MNHEY and CDR2 SMNVEV (reference sequence). CDR3 nucleotide sequence: TGTGCCAGCAGTTTAATCCCCCGAGAGGGCAACTATGGCTACACCTTC. It encodes CASSLIPREGNYGYTF.

This clonotype was observed many times. The chain joins TRBV7-2 to TRBJ2-3; 10 bases match TRBD2. V was pared by 0 bases and J by 4 bases, with 4 bases of the junction left unmatched. In germline, CDR1 is SGHTA, CDR2 FQGNSA. This CDR3 has 16 amino acids. CDR3 coding DNA: TGTGCCAGCAGCTTAGCGACAGCGGGAGGGCCAGATACGCAGTATTTT. This encodes CASSLATAGGPDTQYF. Complete variable domain (other parts from reference TRBV7-2 and TRBJ2-3): GAGVSQSPSNKVTEKGKDVELRCDPISGHTALYWYRQSLGQGLEFLIYFQGNSAPDKSGLPSDRFSAERTGGSVSTLTIQRTQQEDSAVYLCASSLATAGGPDTQYFGPGTRLTVL.